This TCR beta chain was documented in a study of neurological immune-mediated disorders (dated by TCRdb to the late 2010s). Describing the broader study: Using UMI-based sequencing, the study compared peripheral blood TCR-beta repertoires from patients with HTLV-I-associated myelopathy (HAM/TSP), patients with multiple sclerosis, and healthy controls. The cohort comprised some 71 subjects: approximately 15 HAM/TSP patients, approximately 34 multiple sclerosis patients and 20 or so healthy controls. The roughly 99 TCR-beta libraries covered PBMC samples along with longitudinal samples, technical triplicates, and paired sorted CD4+ and CD8+ T-cell subsets. Overall study outcomes, separate from this receptor: The highest TCR clonal expansion was observed in HAM/TSP patients, whereas the lowest was observed in MS patients, even when compared with healthy controls. No identical CDR3 amino acid sequences were shared among expanded clones across subjects, suggesting private TCR-beta repertoires in all groups.

This clonotype came up many times. The antigen this receptor binds is unknown. It has no much larger one-base neighbor in the sample; base qualities were not kept. The healthy controls were volunteers from a blood bank in Maryland, USA. Unsorted PBMC libraries were generated from 2 million PBMCs stored in RNAlater at -80 °C until RNA extraction. Peripheral blood underwent Ficoll-Hypaque density gradient centrifugation to isolate PBMCs, which were then cryopreserved in liquid nitrogen. To synthesize cDNA, template-switch 5'RACE was performed with a primer carrying a 10-nucleotide random unique molecular identifier so that each TCR transcript was tagged. Every sequencing run yielded over 190 million TCR-beta sequences covering 15-18 subjects. Total RNA was extracted with the RNeasy kit. The KAPA Real-time Library Amplification kit was used to amplify TCR-beta VDJ regions with primers for the TCR constant region and the 5'RACE anchor. Sample indexes and Illumina adaptors were added in a first PCR, and a second PCR then increased library yield. After Ampure bead purification, the TCR product of roughly 650 bp was size-selected on a 2% E-gel SizeSelection system. Library quality was checked on a Bioanalyzer, concentration was measured with Qubit, and libraries were quantified with the Kapa Library Quantification kit before pooling. An Illumina HiSeq 2500 was used to sequence the libraries paired-end at 2 x 150 bp. To increase sequence diversity, 25-30% phiX was spiked into each library pool. The paper's processing steps were these. Quality-filtered reads were processed with the UMI-based MiGEC pipeline, and over 80% of raw TCR sequences were removed by the MiGEC pipeline during error correction. VDJ genes were aligned to IMGT germline references, and clonotypes were defined by unique CDR3 amino acid sequence plus V-J genes. Clonal expansion, Shannon diversity and CDR3 relatedness were evaluated with VDJtools (CalcPairwiseDistances, ClusterSamples), while phylogenetic trees were built in CLCbio workbench. Clones with at least 8 unique UMIs were defined as expanded, with this threshold being based on coefficient-of-variation modelling across technical triplicates. The public reads were reprocessed in TCRdb via fastp at Q25 and MiXCR, keeping in-frame beta chains. Entries are consolidated by CDR3 protein sequence, retaining the most common genes and DNA. Here the V and J calls rest on TCRdb's processing, not on the authors' analysis. The sample includes some 16,000 distinct CDR3 sequences, with about 20% observed a single time. Roughly 23% of the sample lies in the top ten.

Sequenced sample: PBMCs. The clonotype originates from a man between 45 and 60 years old in good health.

The CDR3 corresponds to CASTVSGEKLFF. Here is the DNA: TGTGCCAGTACCGTGAGCGGAGAAAAACTGTTTTTT. The rearranged chain carries TRBV19 and TRBJ1-4; no confident D gene assignment can be made. Cut back by 7 bases and 8 bases, the V and J ends lie 11 bases apart. Reading from cysteine to phenylalanine, the CDR3 counts 12 amino acids. Here the CDR3 DNA is all that survives: 36 bases in frame from base 1. The germline V gene (reference sequence) sets CDR1 to LNHDA and CDR2 to SQIVND. The full variable domain, completed from the reference TRBV19 and TRBJ1-4 proteins outside the CDR3, reads DGGITQSPKYLFRKEGQNVTLSCEQNLNHDAMYWYRQDPGQGLRLIYYSQIVNDFQKGDIAEGYSVSREKKESFPLTVTSAQKNPTAFYLCASTVSGEKLFFGSGTQLSVL.